The 31 T cell receptor beta chains reported below all come from one sample, sequenced in a study of blood T cell repertoires in COVID-19. The protocol was immunoSEQ multiplex PCR, while the TCRdb copy is restricted to in-frame clones and leaves out a portion. The data show fewer than 500,000 clones, with roughly 90% seen just once and under 1.5% held by the top ten. Sequenced material: peripheral blood. These receptor sequences come from a woman younger than 45 with active or convalescent COVID-19.

The V and J genes are TRBV6-1 and TRBJ2-6, with TRBD1 identical over 7 bases. The V and J ends lost 4 bases and 4 bases, in that order; junction bases with no gene match: 10. The CDR3 loop spans 17 amino acids. CDR1 and CDR2 (germline): MNHNS, SASEGT. The CDR3 bases are TGTGCCAGCAGTGGAACCTCGACAGGGAAAGGGGCCAACGTCCTGACTTTC. This gives the protein CASSGTSTGKGANVLTF.

The genes are TRBV3-1 (or the pseudogene TRBV3-2) and TRBJ2-1; 9 bases line up with TRBD2. The CDR3 has 15 amino acids. Trimming removed 6 bases from V and 7 bases from J; junction bases left unmatched: 10. CDR1 and CDR2 from the germline V gene are LGHDT and YNNKEL (reference sequence). The CDR3 bases are TGTGCCAGCAGGCAACTAGCGGGTTATCCAAATGAGCAGTTCTTC. This codes for CASRQLAGYPNEQFF.

V is TRBV6-5 and J is TRBJ2-1; TRBD2 might be the D (5 bases). Per the germline V gene, CDR1 is MNHEY and CDR2 is SVGAGI. The CDR3 extends over 15 amino acids. V was shortened by 7 bases and J by 6 bases, with 19 bases between the two germline ends. The CDR3 nucleotides are TGTGCCAGCAAGGATGGGAGCAATTCCCCCAATGAGCAGTTCTTC. This codes for CASKDGSNSPNEQFF.

The chain has TRBV3-1 (or the pseudogene TRBV3-2) and TRBJ1-3, with 7 bases identical to TRBD1. This CDR3 is built from 17 residues. The germline gives CDR1 LGHDT, CDR2 YNNKEL (reference sequence). The trim removed 4 bases at V and 1 base at J, leaving 10 bases unmatched. CDR3: CASSPGVWGQSGNTIYF. The CDR3 DNA is TGTGCCAGCAGCCCCGGGGTGTGGGGACAGTCTGGAAACACCATATATTTT.

This rearrangement joins TRBV7-9 to TRBJ2-4; possible D gene TRBD1, 7 bases. V lost 1 base, J lost 14 bases, and 12 bases lay in between. CDR3 length: 12 amino acids. Germline V lookup: CDR1 SEHNR, CDR2 FQNEAQ (reference sequence). The CDR3 DNA sequence: TGTGCCAGCAGCTTAGGACAGGGACTCAAGTACTTC. Its translation: CASSLGQGLKYF.

J is TRBJ2-1 and V is TRBV11-1; tentative D call: TRBD1 (5 bases). Germline values: CDR1 SGHAT, CDR2 FQDESV (reference sequence). Trimming took off 5 bases at V and 0 bases at J, with 8 bases between the two ends. The CDR3 runs 14 residues. Written as DNA, the CDR3 is TGTGCCAGCAGCCCGACAGACTCCTACAATGAGCAGTTCTTC. This encodes CASSPTDSYNEQFF.

This clone was counted between two and nine times. The chain is built from TRBV7-9 and TRBJ1-2; 7 nucleotides agree with TRBD1. Germline V CDR1 and CDR2: SEHNR, FQNEAQ (reference sequence). The ends lost 4 bases at V and 7 bases at J; junction bases unmatched: 18. CDR3 length: 17 residues. CDR3: CASSSRTGTAETAGYTF. In DNA form, the CDR3 reads TGTGCCAGCAGCTCCCGGACAGGAACGGCGGAAACGGCTGGCTACACCTTC.

The chain combines TRBV27 with TRBJ2-7, with D perhaps TRBD1 (6 bases). V lost 1 base, J lost 4 bases, and 14 bases lay in between. The CDR3 contains 15 residues. The germline V gene encodes CDR1 MNHEY and CDR2 SMNVEV (reference sequence). CDR3: CASSLLKDSFYEQYF. The CDR3 nucleotides read TGTGCCAGCAGTTTATTAAAGGACAGCTTTTACGAGCAGTACTTC.

V and J are TRBV5-3 and TRBJ2-7, with D unclear. TRBV5-3 is classed as an ORF, of uncertain function. The CDR3 spans 12 residues. Trimming took off 6 bases at V and 5 bases at J, with 12 bases between the two ends. CDR3 sequence (DNA): TGTGCCAGAAAACAGAAGAACCACGAGCAGTACTTC. This codes for CARKQKNHEQYF.

This clone was picked up one time. The chain links TRBV29-1 to TRBJ1-1, with D perhaps matching TRBD1 (6 bases). Trimming left V 7 bases short and J 0 bases short, with 18 bases between. CDR1 is SQVTM and CDR2 is ANQGSEA in the germline V gene. The CDR3 sequence is 15 residues long. Written as DNA, the CDR3 is TGCAGCGCCTCAATTGGACAGCCCCTGAACACTGAAGCTTTCTTT. This sequence encodes CSASIGQPLNTEAFF.

In its sample, this clone was seen once. The chain joins TRBV24-1 to TRBJ2-2, with 9 positions matching TRBD2. V trimming: 4 bases; J trimming: 8 bases; junction bases outside the gene matches: 7. The CDR3 sequence is 15 residues long. Germline V gives CDR1 KGHDR, CDR2 SFDVKD. The CDR3 region has the DNA TGTGCCACCAGTGAGACCGGGACTAGCTCGGGGGAGCTGTTTTTT. Its protein product is CATSETGTSSGELFF.

This clone was recorded only once. This chain joins TRBV6-1 and TRBJ1-5; D possibly corresponds to TRBD1 (6 bases). This CDR3 contains 16 residues. Germline CDR1 reads MNHNS; CDR2 reads SASEGT. With 3 bases removed from V and 0 bases from J, the gap between germline ends came to 12 bases. This CDR3 reads CASSDWTARSNQPQHF. The CDR3 region has the DNA TGTGCCAGCAGTGATTGGACAGCTCGTAGCAATCAGCCCCAGCATTTT.

The chain uses TRBV6-4 and TRBJ1-6; perhaps TRBD1 as D (5 bases). This CDR3 contains 15 residues. Per the germline V gene, CDR1 is MRHNA and CDR2 is SNTAGT. V lost 6 bases, J lost 0 bases, and 9 bases lay in between. The CDR3 region has the DNA TGTGCCAGCAGCCCAGGGTCCTCCTATAATTCACCCCTCCACTTT. Protein product: CASSPGSSYNSPLHF.

About this clone itself: Different DNA sequences within this sample yield the same CDR3. The chain carries TRBV6-5 and TRBJ2-5; a weak D match, TRBD2 (7 bases). The CDR3 is made up of 15 amino acids. Germline CDR1 and CDR2: MNHEY and SVGAGI. Deletions cut 2 bases from V and 5 bases from J, with 15 bases between. The CDR3 region has the DNA TGTGCCAGCAGTTACCTGGGCGGGGGCGGGGAGACCCAGTACTTC. Translation gives CASSYLGGGGETQYF.

In DNA form, the CDR3 reads TGTGCCAACCCACAGACTAGCGGAATCTACAATGAGCAGTTCTTC. Translated, it gives CANPQTSGIYNEQFF. The rearrangement uses TRBV2 and TRBJ2-1, with 9 positions matching TRBD2. The CDR3 extends over 15 amino acids. The trim removed 10 bases at V and 3 bases at J, leaving 10 bases unmatched. Germline V gene lookup returns CDR1 SNHLY and CDR2 FYNNEI.

This sequence joins TRBV5-1 and TRBJ1-1, with D tentatively TRBD1 (5 bases). V was cut by 2 bases and J by 1 base, with 6 bases left in between. Germline loops: CDR1 SGHRS, CDR2 YFSETQ. This CDR3 is 13 amino acids long. The CDR3: CASSFTGNTEAFF. CDR3 nucleotides: TGCGCCAGCAGCTTCACAGGGAACACTGAAGCTTTCTTT.

This clone has more than one count but fewer than ten. The gene calls are TRBV7-9 and TRBJ1-5; unclear D gene. V was cut by 1 base and J by 1 base, with 8 bases left in between. The CDR3 runs to 15 residues. Germline lookup yields CDR1 SEHNR and CDR2 FQNEAQ (reference sequence). Here the CDR3 DNA reads TGTGCCAGCAGCTTAGGAGGTCGGAGCAATCAGCCCCAGCATTTT. Protein product: CASSLGGRSNQPQHF.

DNA of the CDR3: TGTGCCAGCCCCGGGGACGGTGTCGGGGGTAGGTACGAGCAGTACTTC. Translation: CASPGDGVGGRYEQYF. The chain has TRBV5-4 and TRBJ2-7; TRBD2 is a possible D gene (6 bases). With 7 bases removed from V and 4 bases from J, the gap between germline ends came to 24 bases. Germline CDR1 and CDR2: SGHNT and YYREEE (reference sequence). The CDR3 contains 16 residues.

The chain carries TRBV4-1 and TRBJ2-1; 7 bases align to TRBD2. Germline V lookup: CDR1 MGHRA, CDR2 YSYEKL. The ends lost 0 bases at V and 1 base at J; junction bases unmatched: 9. This CDR3 spans 18 amino acids. In DNA form, the CDR3 reads TGCGCCAGCAGCCAAGATCGGACGGGGGGTTATTCCTACAATGAGCAGTTCTTC. Protein sequence: CASSQDRTGGYSYNEQFF.

The V gene is TRBV10-3, the J gene TRBJ1-1; D gene unclear. V was clipped by 8 bases and J by 1 base, with 5 bases between them. Germline V gene lookup returns CDR1 ENHRY and CDR2 SYGVKD. This CDR3 has 11 residues. CDR3 loop: CAIGENTEAFF. CDR3 DNA: TGTGCCATCGGAGAGAACACTGAAGCTTTCTTT.

Here the CDR3 reads CASSVDRGPGELFF. DNA of the CDR3: TGTGCCAGCAGCGTGGACAGGGGGCCCGGGGAGCTGTTTTTT. The rearrangement joins TRBV9 to TRBJ2-2, with 11 bases fitting TRBD1. J gave up 6 bases and V 2 bases, and 0 bases lay outside the gene matches. There are 14 residues in the CDR3. In germline, CDR1 is SGDLS, CDR2 YYNGEE.

The V and J genes are TRBV19 and TRBJ1-3; 9 bases map to TRBD1. The trim removed 2 bases at V and 2 bases at J, leaving 7 bases unmatched. Germline CDR1 reads LNHDA; CDR2 reads SQIVND (reference sequence). The CDR3 spans 17 residues. CDR3 loop: CASSIHRDRVPGNTIYF. In nucleotides, the CDR3 is TGTGCCAGTAGTATACACCGGGACAGGGTCCCTGGAAACACCATATATTTT.

CDR3 bases: TGTGCCAGCAGCTTAGCGGCAGGGGCACAGTTCTATGGCTACACCTTC. Its protein is CASSLAAGAQFYGYTF. This chain connects TRBV7-2 to TRBJ1-2, with a tentative D call TRBD1 (6 bases). There are 16 residues in the CDR3. Germline V gene sequence: CDR1 SGHTA, CDR2 FQGNSA. V gave up 0 bases and J gave up 4 bases, with 15 bases separating them.

This clone has more than one count but fewer than ten. The chain links TRBV25-1 to TRBJ2-5, with TRBD2 as a possible D gene (6 bases). CDR1 MGHDK and CDR2 SYGVNS come from the germline V gene. CDR3 length: 14 amino acids. Trimming took 7 bases from V and 0 from J, leaving 12 bases between them. CDR3 sequence: CASNNRDYQETQYF. DNA of the CDR3: TGTGCCAGCAACAACCGGGACTACCAAGAGACCCAGTACTTC.

The chain links TRBV19 to TRBJ1-4; 7 bases are shared with TRBD1. In germline, CDR1 is LNHDA, CDR2 SQIVND (reference sequence). CDR3 length: 15 amino acids. Trimming removed 8 bases from V and 2 bases from J; junction bases left unmatched: 8. This CDR3 is CASSTGKITNEKLFF. CDR3 coding DNA: TGTGCCAGTTCGACAGGGAAGATTACTAATGAAAAACTGTTTTTT.

The chain recombines TRBV5-6 with TRBJ2-6; TRBD1 aligns across 7 bases. V trimming: 6 bases; J trimming: 4 bases; junction bases outside the gene matches: 13. CDR1 SGHDT and CDR2 YYEEEE come from the germline V gene. The CDR3 extends over 17 amino acids. CDR3: CASTSNRQGTGANVLTF. CDR3 nucleotides: TGTGCCAGCACCTCCAACCGACAGGGAACAGGGGCCAACGTCCTGACTTTC.

Here the CDR3 DNA reads TGCAGCGTCCGCCCTAGCGGGAGTTTGGCTGAGCAGTTCTTC. Its protein is CSVRPSGSLAEQFF. This sequence joins TRBV29-1 and TRBJ2-1; 10 nucleotides align to TRBD2. V lost 6 bases and J lost 9; bases outside the gene matches: 11. From germline, CDR1 is SQVTM and CDR2 ANQGSEA. The length of the CDR3 is 14 residues.

The chain recombines TRBV30 with TRBJ1-6, with a tentative D call TRBD1 (6 bases). Germline loops: CDR1 GTSNPN, CDR2 SVGIG (reference sequence). The CDR3 is 14 amino acids. With 3 bases removed from V and 4 bases from J, the gap between germline ends came to 10 bases. CDR3 sequence: CAWRAGQYNSPLHF. CDR3 sequence (DNA): TGTGCCTGGAGGGCCGGACAGTATAATTCACCCCTCCACTTT.

This clone was recorded only once. This rearrangement joins TRBV27 to TRBJ1-5, with D possibly TRBD1 on 5 matching bases. The germline gives CDR1 MNHEY, CDR2 SMNVEV (reference sequence). Trimming removed 6 bases from V and 0 bases from J, with 12 bases in between. The CDR3 contains 15 residues. The CDR3 reads CASREWGDSNQPQHF. CDR3 nucleotides: TGTGCCAGCAGGGAGTGGGGGGATAGCAATCAGCCCCAGCATTTT.

The V and J genes are TRBV30 and TRBJ1-3; a weak D match, TRBD1 (5 bases). Between the trimmed V and J ends, which lost 5 bases and 4 bases, there was a span of 21 bases. The CDR3 has 16 amino acids. Per germline, CDR1 GTSNPN and CDR2 SVGIG (reference sequence). CDR3 bases: TGTGCCTGGTGGGGGGACCGCGACCGTTTAGGAAACACCATATATTTT. Translating it yields CAWWGDRDRLGNTIYF.

The rearrangement links TRBV5-5 to TRBJ1-2; D not certain. V lost 0 bases, J lost 8 bases, and 8 bases lay in between. In germline, CDR1 is SGHKS, CDR2 YYEKEE (reference sequence). CDR3 size: 12 residues. The CDR3 region has the DNA TGTGCCAGCAGCTTGGACAGTCTAGGCTACACCTTC. As protein: CASSLDSLGYTF.